Here is one TCR beta chain with its context. Authors' processing steps: Estimates of nucleated cell counts were drawn from the amplification of reference gene primers. The protocol was immunoSEQ multiplex PCR, while the TCRdb copy is restricted to in-frame clones and leaves out a portion. V and J calls plus clone size are reproduced from that table; the DNA served to infer D and trimming. The sample holds nearly 300,000 clones; around 85% are singletons and the top ten take about 1.6%. This specimen belongs to a study of blood T cell repertoires in COVID-19. The wider study: COVID-19 samples from acute and convalescent phases originated in the United States, Italy and Spain. Nucleic acid was either cDNA or gDNA, and it came from T cells, B-cell-depleted T cells, or PBMCs.

Germline V gene sequence: CDR1 SGHAT, CDR2 FQNNGV. V lost 0 bases and J 4 bases, leaving 15 bases between the germline ends. The CDR3 has 16 amino acids. Seattle researchers signed up patients amid active infection and tracked them longitudinally. The clonotype was recovered from a human donor with COVID-19, enrolled during active disease. The donor label of this sample is uncertain. This chain connects TRBV11-2 to TRBJ1-2; tentatively, D is TRBD1 (6 bases). The sequencing sample was made of peripheral blood. The CDR3 nucleotides read TGTGCCAGCAGCTTAGATCGGGTTCCAGGGGCCTATGGCTACACCTTC. Its translation: CASSLDRVPGAYGYTF.